A single sample is the source of the 2 T cell receptor beta chains below, sequenced in a study of CD8 T cells in ankylosing spondylitis. Findings and caveats of the study: Ankylosing spondylitis blood appeared to be characterized by a TCR beta motif of several highly homologous variants.

TCRdb itself ran the 5' RACE reads through MiXCR, one entry per CDR3 protein. In the table there are some 840,000 distinct CDR3 sequences, about 11% of which are singletons. These TCRs are of unknown antigen specificity. The sample was blood, either unsorted or a sorted T cell fraction (not recorded which). The source is a male donor with ankylosing spondylitis.

This rearrangement joins TRBV5-1 to TRBJ2-1; D may be TRBD1 (5 bases). This CDR3 has 12 residues. The germline gives CDR1 SGHRS, CDR2 YFSETQ. The V gene lost 3 bases and the J gene lost 8 bases, with 9 bases spanning the gap. For the CDR3, the DNA is TGCGCCAGCAGCTGGCAAGGGGATGAGCAGTTCTTC. This sequence encodes CASSWQGDEQFF. Drawing the rest from reference TRBV5-1 and TRBJ2-1, the complete variable domain is KAGVTQTPRYLIKTRGQQVTLSCSPISGHRSVSWYQQTPGQGLQFLFEYFSETQRNKGNFPGRFSGRQFSNSRSEMNVSTLELGDSALYLCASSWQGDEQFFGPGTRLTVL.

This clonotype was found many times. This chain links TRBV6-2 or TRBV6-3 with TRBJ2-4, with a tentative D call TRBD1 (6 bases). The V end was cut by 2 bases, the J end by 1 base, with 12 bases between. Germline V gene lookup returns CDR1 MNHEY and CDR2 SVGEGT. The CDR3 loop spans 16 amino acids. The CDR3 DNA is TGTGCCAGCAGTTACGGATCAGGGGAGGCCAAAAACATTCAGTACTTC. Protein sequence: CASSYGSGEAKNIQYF.